This paragraph covers one T cell receptor beta chain sequence. This entry is derived from a study of blood T cell repertoires in COVID-19. At the level of the study: There were acute and convalescent COVID-19 samples, and they came from the United States, Italy and Spain. Nucleic acid was either cDNA or gDNA, and it came from T cells, B-cell-depleted T cells, or PBMCs.

Under the authors' procedure: Amplifying reference gene primers gave estimates of nucleated cell counts. Produced via immunoSEQ multiplex PCR; TCRdb's table is partial and in-frame only. V and J calls and clone size are given by that table; D and trimming were obtained from the DNA. The sample lists around 190,000 clones; 85% to 90% were seen once. There are 15 residues in the CDR3. Germline lookup yields CDR1 SGDLS and CDR2 YYNGEE. V was shortened by 1 base and J by 4 bases, with 12 bases between the two germline ends. Material for sequencing was peripheral blood. The chain joins TRBV9 to TRBJ2-1, with D possibly matching TRBD1 (6 bases). This receptor was identified in a human donor in a cohort sampled during active COVID-19. This CDR3 reads CASSVTGTHYNEQFF. The CDR3 coding sequence is TGTGCCAGCAGCGTAACCGGGACACATTACAATGAGCAGTTCTTC. The full variable domain, in which reference TRBV9 and TRBJ2-1 provide the parts outside the CDR3, is DSGVTQTPKHLITATGQRVTLRCSPRSGDLSVYWYQQSLDQGLQFLIQYYNGEERAKGNILERFSAQQFPDLHSELNLSSLELGDSALYFCASSVTGTHYNEQFFGPGTRLTVL.